The rows below give T cell receptor beta chains drawn from one sample of a study of regulatory T cells in long-lasting Graves disease. Each CDR3 protein gets one entry after TCRdb re-called the multiplex PCR reads with MiXCR. The sample includes 400,000 to 500,000 distinct CDR3 sequences, about 14% seen only once; the top ten take roughly 18%. The data were also submitted as part of a second study, on T cells in Graves' hyperthyroidism and ophthalmopathy.

Sample: peripheral blood mononuclear cells (PBMCs), taken at new diagnosis, from a patient treated with antithyroid drugs. Every receptor here comes from a woman aged 50 to 60 with Graves disease. Each CDR3 is given with its conserved first and last residue. The D gene is left open where the match is weak. Clone sizes are given selectively: once, few, many, or a class where the clone is expanded.

abundance: few
j_gene: TRBJ1-2
v_gene: TRBV9
d_gene: -
CDR3nt: TGTGCCAGCGGAGGCAGGGGTCGGGAATCTAACTATGGCTACACCTTC
CDR3aa: CASGGRGRESNYGYTF

abundance: few
j_gene: TRBJ2-1
v_gene: TRBV30
d_gene: TRBD2
CDR3nt: TGTGCCTGGAGTCCCGGGACTACCTCCTACAATGAGCAGTTCTTC
CDR3aa: CAWSPGTTSYNEQFF

abundance: many
j_gene: TRBJ2-5
v_gene: TRBV7-2
d_gene: -
CDR3nt: TGTGCCAGCAGCCCCCAAGGTGTAGAAGCGACCCAGTACTTC
CDR3aa: CASSPQGVEATQYF

abundance: many
j_gene: TRBJ2-7
v_gene: TRBV3-1
d_gene: -
CDR3nt: TGTGCCAGCAGCCAAGAACGGTTTAAGGAGCAGTACTTC
CDR3aa: CASSQERFKEQYF

abundance: -
j_gene: TRBJ2-1
v_gene: TRBV28
d_gene: -
CDR3nt: TGTGCCAGCAGCCAACACGACGGGGTTTCGCAGTTCTTC
CDR3aa: CASSQHDGVSQFF

abundance: -
j_gene: TRBJ2-1
v_gene: TRBV4-1
d_gene: -
CDR3nt: TGCGCCAGCAGCCAACAAAGTGACAGGCCAACCCCCCATGAGCAGTTCTTC
CDR3aa: CASSQQSDRPTPHEQFF

abundance: -
j_gene: TRBJ2-5
v_gene: TRBV27
d_gene: TRBD1
CDR3nt: TGTGCCAGCAGTTCCAGAACAGGGGGCTTGGAGACCCAGTACTTC
CDR3aa: CASSSRTGGLETQYF

abundance: many
j_gene: TRBJ2-5
v_gene: TRBV5-1
d_gene: -
CDR3nt: TGCGCCAGCAGCTTGGGAGGGGAAGGAGAGACCCAGTACTTC
CDR3aa: CASSLGGEGETQYF

abundance: -
j_gene: TRBJ2-1
v_gene: TRBV18
d_gene: TRBD2
CDR3nt: TGTGCCAGCTCACCCTTAGGACTAGCGGGAGTTGAAGCGTACAATGAGCAGTTCTTC
CDR3aa: CASSPLGLAGVEAYNEQFF

abundance: few
j_gene: TRBJ2-1
v_gene: TRBV10-2
d_gene: TRBD2
CDR3nt: TGCGCCAGCAGCGATATTACTAGCGGGAGCTACAATGAGCAGTTCTTC
CDR3aa: CASSDITSGSYNEQFF

abundance: -
j_gene: TRBJ2-7
v_gene: TRBV4-2
d_gene: TRBD2
CDR3nt: TGTGCCAGCAGCCAAGATTTCGCGGGAGGGAGGCTCTACGAGCAGTACTTC
CDR3aa: CASSQDFAGGRLYEQYF

abundance: -
j_gene: TRBJ2-7
v_gene: TRBV3-1
d_gene: TRBD2
CDR3nt: TGTGCCAGCAGCGCTCTAACGCGGGCTAGCGGGATCTACGAGCAGTACTTC
CDR3aa: CASSALTRASGIYEQYF

abundance: many
j_gene: TRBJ1-1
v_gene: TRBV6-1
d_gene: -
CDR3nt: TGTGCCAGCAGTGACCCGGCAGGGGCGCGGCCCACTGAAGCTTTCTTT
CDR3aa: CASSDPAGARPTEAFF

abundance: many
j_gene: TRBJ1-1
v_gene: TRBV18
d_gene: -
CDR3nt: TGTGCCAGCTCACCGGGGAGAGTGAACACTGAAGCTTTCTTT
CDR3aa: CASSPGRVNTEAFF

abundance: many
j_gene: TRBJ2-5
v_gene: TRBV6-1
d_gene: TRBD2
CDR3nt: TGTGCCAGCAGAACTAGCGGGACAGAGACCCAGTACTTC
CDR3aa: CASRTSGTETQYF

abundance: many
j_gene: TRBJ2-5
v_gene: TRBV28
d_gene: -
CDR3nt: TGTGCCAGCAGCAACCCCGGGGCTTGGGTGGAGACCCAGTACTTC
CDR3aa: CASSNPGAWVETQYF

abundance: many
j_gene: TRBJ2-3
v_gene: TRBV2
d_gene: TRBD2
CDR3nt: TGTGCCAGCAGTCACGGACTAGCGGGTAGCACAGATACGCAGTATTTT
CDR3aa: CASSHGLAGSTDTQYF

abundance: -
j_gene: TRBJ1-1
v_gene: TRBV12-3/TRBV12-4
d_gene: -
CDR3nt: TGTGCCAGCAGTGTCACAGGGATGAACACTGAAGCTTTCTTT
CDR3aa: CASSVTGMNTEAFF

abundance: many
j_gene: TRBJ2-7
v_gene: TRBV27
d_gene: TRBD2
CDR3nt: TGTGCCAGCAGTCCGAATACTAGCGGAAGTCGGTACGAGCAGTACTTC
CDR3aa: CASSPNTSGSRYEQYF

abundance: many
j_gene: TRBJ1-5
v_gene: TRBV3-1
d_gene: -
CDR3nt: TGTGCCAGCAGCCAAGAATTTTCCTCCGGCAATCAGCCCCAGCATTTT
CDR3aa: CASSQEFSSGNQPQHF

abundance: many
j_gene: TRBJ1-4
v_gene: TRBV28
d_gene: -
CDR3nt: TGTGCCAGCAGGGGCACAACTAATGAAAAACTGTTTTTT
CDR3aa: CASRGTTNEKLFF

abundance: few
j_gene: TRBJ1-2
v_gene: TRBV18
d_gene: -
CDR3nt: TGTGCCAGCTCACCAAAGACAGGAGCTAACTATGGCTACACCTTC
CDR3aa: CASSPKTGANYGYTF

abundance: -
j_gene: TRBJ2-7
v_gene: TRBV28
d_gene: -
CDR3nt: TGTGCCAGCAGTTTTTTAGCGGAAACCTACGAGCAGTACTTC
CDR3aa: CASSFLAETYEQYF

abundance: many
j_gene: TRBJ1-4
v_gene: TRBV11-2
d_gene: -
CDR3nt: TGTGCCAGCAGCCTCACCGGGGGAAGGGGTGAAAAACTGTTTTTT
CDR3aa: CASSLTGGRGEKLFF

abundance: few
j_gene: TRBJ2-2
v_gene: TRBV7-3
d_gene: TRBD2
CDR3nt: TGTGCCAGCAGCCTCCGGGGGGACCACAACACCGGGGAGCTGTTTTTT
CDR3aa: CASSLRGDHNTGELFF

abundance: many
j_gene: TRBJ2-7
v_gene: TRBV11-2
d_gene: TRBD2
CDR3nt: TGTGCCAGCAGCTTAGAGGGGAGGGGCTACGAGCAGTACTTC
CDR3aa: CASSLEGRGYEQYF

abundance: many
j_gene: TRBJ2-4
v_gene: TRBV29-1
d_gene: -
CDR3nt: TGCAGCGTGTACTTGGGAAACATTCAGTACTTC
CDR3aa: CSVYLGNIQYF

abundance: many
j_gene: TRBJ2-7
v_gene: TRBV3-1
d_gene: TRBD2
CDR3nt: TGTGCCAGCAGCCAAGCTGCTAGCGGGAGGTCCTACGAGCAGTACTTC
CDR3aa: CASSQAASGRSYEQYF

abundance: many
j_gene: TRBJ2-7
v_gene: TRBV7-2
d_gene: -
CDR3nt: TGTGCCAGCAGCTTACCCGGACTTGAGCAGTACTTC
CDR3aa: CASSLPGLEQYF

abundance: few
j_gene: TRBJ2-5
v_gene: TRBV11-2
d_gene: -
CDR3nt: TGTGCCAGCAGCTTTCAGCGGCAAGAGACCCAGTACTTC
CDR3aa: CASSFQRQETQYF

abundance: once
j_gene: TRBJ1-2
v_gene: TRBV25-1
d_gene: TRBD1
CDR3nt: TGTGCCAGCAGTGCAATGGACAGGGAAGGGTATGGCTACACCTTC
CDR3aa: CASSAMDREGYGYTF

abundance: many
j_gene: TRBJ2-7
v_gene: TRBV5-4
d_gene: -
CDR3nt: TGTGCCAGCAGCTTGGAGGGCGGATTTCGCTCCTACGAGCAGTACTTC
CDR3aa: CASSLEGGFRSYEQYF

abundance: few
j_gene: TRBJ2-7
v_gene: TRBV7-2
d_gene: -
CDR3nt: TGTGCCAGCAGCTTAGCGGGGGGAGACGGAAGGCAGTACTTC
CDR3aa: CASSLAGGDGRQYF

abundance: -
j_gene: TRBJ2-1
v_gene: TRBV3-1
d_gene: -
CDR3nt: TGTGCCAGCAGCCAAGATCGGTACTACGGGAATGAGCAGTTCTTC
CDR3aa: CASSQDRYYGNEQFF

abundance: many
j_gene: TRBJ2-2
v_gene: TRBV6-1
d_gene: -
CDR3nt: TGTGCCAGCAGCGCCATAACCGGGGAGCTGTTTTTT
CDR3aa: CASSAITGELFF

abundance: many
j_gene: TRBJ2-2
v_gene: TRBV24-1
d_gene: TRBD1
CDR3nt: TGTGCCACCAGTGAATCCGGGACAGGGTTTACCGGGGAGCTGTTTTTT
CDR3aa: CATSESGTGFTGELFF